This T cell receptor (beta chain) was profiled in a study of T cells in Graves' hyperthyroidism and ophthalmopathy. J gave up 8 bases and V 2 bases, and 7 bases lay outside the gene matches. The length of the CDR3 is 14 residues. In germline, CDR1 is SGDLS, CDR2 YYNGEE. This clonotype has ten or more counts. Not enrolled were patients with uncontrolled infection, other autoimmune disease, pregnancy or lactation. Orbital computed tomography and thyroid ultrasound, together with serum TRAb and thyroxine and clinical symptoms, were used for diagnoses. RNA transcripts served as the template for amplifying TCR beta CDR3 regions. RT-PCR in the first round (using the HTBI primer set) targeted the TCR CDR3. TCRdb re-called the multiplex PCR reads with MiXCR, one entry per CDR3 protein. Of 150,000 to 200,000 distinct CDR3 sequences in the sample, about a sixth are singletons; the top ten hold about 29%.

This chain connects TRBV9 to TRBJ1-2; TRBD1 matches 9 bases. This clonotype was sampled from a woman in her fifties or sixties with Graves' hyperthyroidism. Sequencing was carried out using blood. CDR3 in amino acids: CASSVGQGWGGYTF. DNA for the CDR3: TGTGCCAGCAGCGTGGGACAGGGATGGGGAGGCTACACCTTC.